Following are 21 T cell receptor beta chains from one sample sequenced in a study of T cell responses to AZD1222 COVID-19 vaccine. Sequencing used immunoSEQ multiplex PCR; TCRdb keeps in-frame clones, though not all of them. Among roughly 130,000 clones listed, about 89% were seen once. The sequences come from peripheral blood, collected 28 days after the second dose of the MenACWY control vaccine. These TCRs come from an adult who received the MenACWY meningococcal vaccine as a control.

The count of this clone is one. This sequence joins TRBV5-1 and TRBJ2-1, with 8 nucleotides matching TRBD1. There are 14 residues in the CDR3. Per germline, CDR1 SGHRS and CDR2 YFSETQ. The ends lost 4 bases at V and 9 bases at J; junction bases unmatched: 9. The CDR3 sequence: CASSAGGPYGEQFF. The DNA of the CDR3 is TGCGCCAGCAGCGCAGGGGGCCCCTACGGTGAGCAGTTCTTC.

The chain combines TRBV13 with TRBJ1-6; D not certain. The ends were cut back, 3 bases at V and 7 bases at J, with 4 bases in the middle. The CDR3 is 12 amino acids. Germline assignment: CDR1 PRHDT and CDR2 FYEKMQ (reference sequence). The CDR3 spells CASSLVNSPLHF. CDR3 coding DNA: TGTGCCAGCAGCTTGGTCAATTCACCCCTCCACTTT.

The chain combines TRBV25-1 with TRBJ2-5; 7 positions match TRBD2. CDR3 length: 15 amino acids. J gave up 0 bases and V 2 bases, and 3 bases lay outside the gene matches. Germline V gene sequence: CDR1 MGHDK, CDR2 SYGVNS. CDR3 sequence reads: CASSEVGGNQETQYF. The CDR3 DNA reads TGTGCCAGCAGTGAAGTCGGGGGGAACCAAGAGACCCAGTACTTC.

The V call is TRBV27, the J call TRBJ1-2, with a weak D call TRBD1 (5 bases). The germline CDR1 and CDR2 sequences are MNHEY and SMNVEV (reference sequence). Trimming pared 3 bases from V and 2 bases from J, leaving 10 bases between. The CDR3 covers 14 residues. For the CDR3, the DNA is TGTGCCAGCAGTTTTCGGGGGGGAAACTATGGCTACACCTTC. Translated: CASSFRGGNYGYTF.

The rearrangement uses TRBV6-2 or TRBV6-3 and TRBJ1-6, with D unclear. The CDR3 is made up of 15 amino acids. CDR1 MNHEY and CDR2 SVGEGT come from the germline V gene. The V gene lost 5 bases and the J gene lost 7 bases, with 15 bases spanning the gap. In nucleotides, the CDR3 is TGTGCCAGCAGTACACAAGGTAGTTCGAATTCACCCCTCCACTTT. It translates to CASSTQGSSNSPLHF.

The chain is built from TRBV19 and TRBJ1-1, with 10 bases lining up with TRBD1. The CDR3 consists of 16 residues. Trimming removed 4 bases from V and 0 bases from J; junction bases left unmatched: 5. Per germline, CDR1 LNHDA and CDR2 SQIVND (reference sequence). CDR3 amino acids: CASSRTGGLMNTEAFF. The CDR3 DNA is TGTGCCAGTAGTAGGACAGGGGGGCTCATGAACACTGAAGCTTTCTTT.

CDR3 protein: CASSGTMGYSPLHF. For the CDR3, the DNA is TGTGCCAGCAGCGGCACGATGGGGTATTCACCCCTCCACTTT. The chain joins TRBV9 to TRBJ1-6; the D is unclear. Germline V gene lookup returns CDR1 SGDLS and CDR2 YYNGEE. The V gene lost 3 bases and the J gene lost 8 bases, with 12 bases spanning the gap. This CDR3 contains 14 residues.

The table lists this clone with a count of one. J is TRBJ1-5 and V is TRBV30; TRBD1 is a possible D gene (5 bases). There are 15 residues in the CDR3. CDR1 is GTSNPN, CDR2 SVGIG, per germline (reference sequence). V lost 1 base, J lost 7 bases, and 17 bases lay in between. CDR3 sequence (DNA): TGTGCCTGGAGTGGAGTGGGGCCAAAGGACCAGCCCCAGCATTTT. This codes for CAWSGVGPKDQPQHF.

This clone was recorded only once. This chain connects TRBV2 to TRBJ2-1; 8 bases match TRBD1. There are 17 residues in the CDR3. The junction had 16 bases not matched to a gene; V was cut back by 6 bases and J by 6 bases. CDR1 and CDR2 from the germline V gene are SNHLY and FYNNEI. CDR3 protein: CASRHTRDRRQSNEQFF. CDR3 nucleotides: TGTGCCAGCAGGCATACCCGGGACAGGCGGCAGAGCAATGAGCAGTTCTTC.

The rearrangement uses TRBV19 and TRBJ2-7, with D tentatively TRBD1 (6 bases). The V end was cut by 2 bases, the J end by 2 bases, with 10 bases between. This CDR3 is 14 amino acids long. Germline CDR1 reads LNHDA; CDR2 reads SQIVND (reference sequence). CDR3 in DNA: TGTGCCAGTAGTATAACAGGGTCGGCCTACGAGCAGTACTTC. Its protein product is CASSITGSAYEQYF.

This chain's CDR3 is CASSASRGGGFDEQFF. The CDR3 DNA follows: TGTGCCAGCAGCGCGAGTCGGGGGGGCGGTTTCGATGAGCAGTTCTTC. The V and J genes are TRBV11-2 and TRBJ2-1; 8 bases fit TRBD2. V was clipped by 5 bases and J by 8 bases; unmatched bases: 14. There are 16 residues in the CDR3. Germline loops: CDR1 SGHAT, CDR2 FQNNGV.

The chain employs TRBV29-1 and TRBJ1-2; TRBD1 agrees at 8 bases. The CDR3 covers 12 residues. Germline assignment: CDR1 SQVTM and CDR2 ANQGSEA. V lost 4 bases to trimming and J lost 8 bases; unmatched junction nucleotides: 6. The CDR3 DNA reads TGCAGCGTTGGATCGACAGGGGCCGGCTACACCTTC. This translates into CSVGSTGAGYTF.

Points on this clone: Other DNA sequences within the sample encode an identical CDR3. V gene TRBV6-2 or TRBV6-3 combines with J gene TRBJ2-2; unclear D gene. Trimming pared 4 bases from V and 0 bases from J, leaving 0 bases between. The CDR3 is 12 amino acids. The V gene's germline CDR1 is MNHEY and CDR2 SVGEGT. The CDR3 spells CASSSNTGELFF. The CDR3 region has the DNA TGTGCCAGCAGTTCGAACACCGGGGAGCTGTTTTTT.

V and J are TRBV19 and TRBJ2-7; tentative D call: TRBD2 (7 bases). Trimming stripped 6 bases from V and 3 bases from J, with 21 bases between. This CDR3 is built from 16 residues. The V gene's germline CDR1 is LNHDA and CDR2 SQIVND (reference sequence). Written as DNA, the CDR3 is TGTGCCAGTAGAGAAGGGAGGGGGACCGCGGACTACGAGCAGTACTTC. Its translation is CASREGRGTADYEQYF.

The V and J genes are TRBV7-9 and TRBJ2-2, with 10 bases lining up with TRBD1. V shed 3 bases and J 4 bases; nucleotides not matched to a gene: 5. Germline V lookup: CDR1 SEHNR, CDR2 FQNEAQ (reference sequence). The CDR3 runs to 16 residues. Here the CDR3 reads CASSFAGTGVTGELFF. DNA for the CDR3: TGTGCCAGCAGCTTCGCCGGGACAGGGGTCACCGGGGAGCTGTTTTTT.

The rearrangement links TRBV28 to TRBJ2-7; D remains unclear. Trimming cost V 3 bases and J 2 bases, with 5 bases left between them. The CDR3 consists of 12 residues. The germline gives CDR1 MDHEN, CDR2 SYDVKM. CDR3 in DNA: TGTGCCAGCAGTTTCGGTCCCTACGAGCAGTACTTC. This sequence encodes CASSFGPYEQYF.

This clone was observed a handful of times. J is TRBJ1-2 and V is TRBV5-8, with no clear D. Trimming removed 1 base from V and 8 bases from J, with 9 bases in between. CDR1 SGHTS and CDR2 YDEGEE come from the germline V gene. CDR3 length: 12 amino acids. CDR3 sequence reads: CASSLSGGGYTF. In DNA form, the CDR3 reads TGTGCCAGCAGCTTGTCGGGAGGCGGCTACACCTTC. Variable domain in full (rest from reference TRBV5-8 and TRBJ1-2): EAGVTQSPTHLIKTRGQQATLRCSPISGHTSVYWYQQALGLGLQFLLWYDEGEERNRGNFPPRFSGRQFPNYSSELNVNALELEDSALYLCASSLSGGGYTFGSGTRLTVV.

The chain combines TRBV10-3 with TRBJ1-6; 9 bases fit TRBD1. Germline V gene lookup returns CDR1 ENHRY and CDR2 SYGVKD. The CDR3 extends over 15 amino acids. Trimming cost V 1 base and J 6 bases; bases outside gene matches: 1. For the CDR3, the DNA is TGTGCCATCAGTGAGTGGGGACAGGGTAATTCACCCCTCCACTTT. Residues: CAISEWGQGNSPLHF.

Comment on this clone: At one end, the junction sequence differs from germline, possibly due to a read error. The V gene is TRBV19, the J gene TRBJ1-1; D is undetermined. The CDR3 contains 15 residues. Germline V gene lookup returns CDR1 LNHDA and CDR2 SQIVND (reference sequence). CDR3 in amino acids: CASSIVARINTEAFF. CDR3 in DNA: TGTGCCAGCAGTATAGTGGCCAGAATAAACACTGAAGCTTTCTTT.

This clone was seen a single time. The CDR3 coding sequence is TGTGCCTGGATGCTAAGGTCAGGGTACAGGGGAACAGATACGCAGTATTTT. It translates to CAWMLRSGYRGTDTQYF. The chain combines TRBV30 with TRBJ2-3; TRBD1 aligns across 7 bases. The CDR3 extends over 17 amino acids. Per the germline V gene, CDR1 is GTSNPN and CDR2 is SVGIG (reference sequence). Losses at the gene ends were 4 bases for V and 3 bases for J; bases not matched to a gene: 16.

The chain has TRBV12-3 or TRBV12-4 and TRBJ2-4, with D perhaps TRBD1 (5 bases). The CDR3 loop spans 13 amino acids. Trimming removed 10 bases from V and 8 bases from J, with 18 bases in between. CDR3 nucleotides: TGTGCCATTACGTCAGGGTCTTCGGACATTCAGTACTTC. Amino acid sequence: CAITSGSSDIQYF.